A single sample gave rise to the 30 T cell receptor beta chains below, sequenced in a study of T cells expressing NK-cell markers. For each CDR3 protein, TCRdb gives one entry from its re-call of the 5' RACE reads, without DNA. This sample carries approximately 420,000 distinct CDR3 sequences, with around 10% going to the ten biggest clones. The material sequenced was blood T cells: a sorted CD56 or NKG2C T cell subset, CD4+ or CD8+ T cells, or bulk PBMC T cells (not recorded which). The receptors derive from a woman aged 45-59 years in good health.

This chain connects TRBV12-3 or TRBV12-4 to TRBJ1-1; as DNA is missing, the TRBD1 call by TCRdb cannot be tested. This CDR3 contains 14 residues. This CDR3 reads CASIKGKGNTEAFF.

The CDR3 sequence: CASSADLVGEQFF. The gene calls are TRBV10-1 and TRBJ2-1; the D gene TCRdb calls, TRBD2, cannot be checked with no DNA. This CDR3 has 13 residues. Germline assignment: CDR1 WNHNN and CDR2 SYGVQD (reference sequence).

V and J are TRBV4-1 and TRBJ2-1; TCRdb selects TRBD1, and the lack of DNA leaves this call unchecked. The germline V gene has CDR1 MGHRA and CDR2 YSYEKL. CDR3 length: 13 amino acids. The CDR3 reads CASSHPVDNEQFF.

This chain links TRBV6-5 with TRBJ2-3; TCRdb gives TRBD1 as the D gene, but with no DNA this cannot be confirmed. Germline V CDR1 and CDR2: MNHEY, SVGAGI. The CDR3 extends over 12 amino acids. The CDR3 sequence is CASSPQGGTQYF.

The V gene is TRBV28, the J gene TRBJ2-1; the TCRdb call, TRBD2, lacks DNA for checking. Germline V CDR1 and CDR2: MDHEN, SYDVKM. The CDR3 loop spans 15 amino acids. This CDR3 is CASSLVTFAGNEQFF.

The chain's CDR3 is CASSLDRATQETQYF. The chain combines TRBV6-6 with TRBJ2-5; TCRdb's D call of TRBD1 is untestable without DNA. CDR1 is MNHNY, CDR2 SVGAGI, per germline (reference sequence). The CDR3 runs to 15 residues.

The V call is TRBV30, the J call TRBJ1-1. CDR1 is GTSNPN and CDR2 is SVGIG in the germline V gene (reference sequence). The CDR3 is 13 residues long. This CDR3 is CAWDGTLNTEAFF.

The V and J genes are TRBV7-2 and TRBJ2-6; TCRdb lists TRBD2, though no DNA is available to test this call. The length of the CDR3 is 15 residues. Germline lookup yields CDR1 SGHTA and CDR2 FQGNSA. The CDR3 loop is CASSFGPPGANVLTF.

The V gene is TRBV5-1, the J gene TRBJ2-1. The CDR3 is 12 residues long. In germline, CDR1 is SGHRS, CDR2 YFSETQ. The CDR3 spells CASSLERAKQFF.

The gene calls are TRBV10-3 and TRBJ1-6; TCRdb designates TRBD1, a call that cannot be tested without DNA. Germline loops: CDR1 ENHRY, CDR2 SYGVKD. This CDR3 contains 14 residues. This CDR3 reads CATRDSTSNSPLHF.

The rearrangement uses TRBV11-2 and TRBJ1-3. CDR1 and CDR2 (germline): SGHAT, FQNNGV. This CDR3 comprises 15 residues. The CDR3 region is CASSRWDSSGNTIYF.

The CDR3 region is CSARGEAQDEQFF. The chain joins TRBV20-1 to TRBJ2-1; without DNA, the TCRdb call of TRBD2 cannot be checked. The germline V gene encodes CDR1 DFQATT and CDR2 SNEGSKA (reference sequence). CDR3 length: 13 residues.

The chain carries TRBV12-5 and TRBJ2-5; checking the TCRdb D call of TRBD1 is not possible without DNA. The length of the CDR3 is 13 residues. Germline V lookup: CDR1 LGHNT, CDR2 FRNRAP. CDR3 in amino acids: CASVPGNRETQYF.

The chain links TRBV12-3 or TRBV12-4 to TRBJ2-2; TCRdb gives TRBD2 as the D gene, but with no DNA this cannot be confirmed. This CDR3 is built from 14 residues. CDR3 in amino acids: CASHRYLNTGELFF.

CDR3 sequence reads: CASSPGIAETYNEQFF. The gene calls are TRBV18 and TRBJ2-1; as DNA is missing, the TRBD2 call by TCRdb cannot be tested. This CDR3 is built from 16 residues. Germline values: CDR1 KGHSH, CDR2 LQKENI.

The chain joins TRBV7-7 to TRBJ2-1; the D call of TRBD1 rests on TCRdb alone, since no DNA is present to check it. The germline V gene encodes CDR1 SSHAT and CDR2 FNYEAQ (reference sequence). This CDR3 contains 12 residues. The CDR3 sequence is CASSHKGDEQFF.

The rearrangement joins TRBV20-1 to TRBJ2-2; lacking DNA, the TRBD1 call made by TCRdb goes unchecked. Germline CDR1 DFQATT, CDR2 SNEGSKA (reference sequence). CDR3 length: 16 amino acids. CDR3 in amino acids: CSASRSGAMNTGELFF.

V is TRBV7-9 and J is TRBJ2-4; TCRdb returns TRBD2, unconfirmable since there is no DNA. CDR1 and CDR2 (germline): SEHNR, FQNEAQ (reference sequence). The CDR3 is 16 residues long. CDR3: CASSFGEGEAKNIQYF.

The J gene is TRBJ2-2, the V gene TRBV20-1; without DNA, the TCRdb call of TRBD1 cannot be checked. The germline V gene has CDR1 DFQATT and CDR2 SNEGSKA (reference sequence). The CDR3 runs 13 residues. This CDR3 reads CSANNRGGGELFF.

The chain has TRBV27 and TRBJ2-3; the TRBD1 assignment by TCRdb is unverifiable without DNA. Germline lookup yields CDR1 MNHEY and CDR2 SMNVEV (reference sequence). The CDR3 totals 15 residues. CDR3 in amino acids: CASRPIGGSTDTQYF.

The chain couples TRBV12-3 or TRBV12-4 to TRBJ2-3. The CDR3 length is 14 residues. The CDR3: CASSFLLPTDTQYF.

CDR3 loop: CARHDRGEQPQHF. V and J are TRBV19 and TRBJ1-5; lacking DNA, the TRBD1 call made by TCRdb goes unchecked. The germline V gene encodes CDR1 LNHDA and CDR2 SQIVND (reference sequence). There are 13 residues in the CDR3.

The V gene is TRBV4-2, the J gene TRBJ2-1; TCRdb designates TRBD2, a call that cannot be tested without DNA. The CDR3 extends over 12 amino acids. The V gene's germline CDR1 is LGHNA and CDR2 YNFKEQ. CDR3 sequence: CASSQEAGRQFF.

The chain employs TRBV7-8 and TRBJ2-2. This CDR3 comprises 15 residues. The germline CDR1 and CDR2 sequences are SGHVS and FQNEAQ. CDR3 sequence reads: CASSPLTSVAGELFF. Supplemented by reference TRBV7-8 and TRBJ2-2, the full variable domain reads GAGVSQSPRYKVAKRGQDVALRCDPISGHVSLFWYQQALGQGPEFLTYFQNEAQLDKSGLPSDRFFAERPEGSVSTLKIQRTQQEDSAVYLCASSPLTSVAGELFFGEGSRLTVL.

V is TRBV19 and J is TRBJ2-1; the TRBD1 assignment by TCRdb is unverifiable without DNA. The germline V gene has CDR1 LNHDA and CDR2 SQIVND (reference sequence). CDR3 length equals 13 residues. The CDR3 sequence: CASSPSGTEQQFF. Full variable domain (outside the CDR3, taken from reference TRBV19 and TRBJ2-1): DGGITQSPKYLFRKEGQNVTLSCEQNLNHDAMYWYRQDPGQGLRLIYYSQIVNDFQKGDIAEGYSVSREKKESFPLTVTSAQKNPTAFYLCASSPSGTEQQFFGPGTRLTVL.

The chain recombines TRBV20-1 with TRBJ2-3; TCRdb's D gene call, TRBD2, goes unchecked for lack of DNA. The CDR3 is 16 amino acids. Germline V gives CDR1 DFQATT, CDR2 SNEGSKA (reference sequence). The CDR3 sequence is CSARITSGRGTDTQYF.

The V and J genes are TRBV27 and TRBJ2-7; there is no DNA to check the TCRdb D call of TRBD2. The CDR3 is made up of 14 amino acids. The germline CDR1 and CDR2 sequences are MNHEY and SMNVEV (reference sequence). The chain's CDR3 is CASSLKALGYEQYF.

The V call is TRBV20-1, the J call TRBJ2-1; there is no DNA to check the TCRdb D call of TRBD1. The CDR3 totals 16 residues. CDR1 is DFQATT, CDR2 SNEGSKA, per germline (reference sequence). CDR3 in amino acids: CSASLLGQGGSNEQFF.

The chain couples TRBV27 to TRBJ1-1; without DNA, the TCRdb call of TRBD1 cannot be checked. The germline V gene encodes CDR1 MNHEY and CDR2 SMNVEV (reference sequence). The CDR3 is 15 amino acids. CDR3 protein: CASSISGRMNTEAFF.

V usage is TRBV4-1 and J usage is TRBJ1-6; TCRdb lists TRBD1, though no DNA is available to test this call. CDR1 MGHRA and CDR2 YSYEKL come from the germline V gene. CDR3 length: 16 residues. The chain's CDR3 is CASSQDRSGLNSPLHF.